This T cell receptor beta chain was recovered during a study of T cells in Graves' hyperthyroidism and ophthalmopathy. This clonotype was seen at least ten times. The V and J ends lost 6 bases and 4 bases, in that order; junction bases with no gene match: 12. The CDR3 has 15 residues. Looked up from germline, CDR1 is SNHLY and CDR2 is FYNNEI. RNA transcripts provided the source from which TCR beta CDR3 regions were amplified. The TCR CDR3 first-round RT-PCR relied on the HTBI primer set. TCRdb recomputed calls from the multiplex PCR reads with MiXCR, one row per CDR3 protein. This sample carries some 510,000 distinct CDR3 sequences, 20% of them seen once, and the ten largest clones take less than 30%.

Sequencing was carried out using blood. This receptor was taken from a man aged 18 to 30 with Graves' hyperthyroidism. The V call is TRBV2, the J call TRBJ2-7; 7 bases fit TRBD1. This chain's CDR3 is CASSKDPGQLYEQYF. The DNA of the CDR3 is TGTGCCAGCAGCAAGGATCCGGGACAGTTATACGAGCAGTACTTC.